The source of this T cell receptor beta chain is a study of blood T cell repertoires in COVID-19. Study context: The United States, Italy and Spain provided the acute and convalescent COVID-19 samples.

The authors' processing: By means of reference gene primer amplification, nucleated cell counts were estimated. Some clones are missing from TCRdb's copy, which holds only in-frame ones; the method was immunoSEQ multiplex PCR. Clone size and the V and J calls come from that table; the DNA yielded D and trimming. This table holds tens of thousands of clones, 70% to 90% found once. This CDR3 has 15 residues. J gave up 4 bases and V 6 bases, and 9 bases lay outside the gene matches. Germline V gives CDR1 MDHEN, CDR2 SYDVKM. The TCR comes from a woman aged 70-85 years with active COVID-19. The genes are TRBV28 and TRBJ1-5, with 7 bases matching TRBD1. The sequenced sample consisted of peripheral blood. The CDR3 DNA sequence: TGTGCCAGCAGCCCTACAGGGGCCCTAAATCAGCCCCAGCATTTT. It codes for CASSPTGALNQPQHF.